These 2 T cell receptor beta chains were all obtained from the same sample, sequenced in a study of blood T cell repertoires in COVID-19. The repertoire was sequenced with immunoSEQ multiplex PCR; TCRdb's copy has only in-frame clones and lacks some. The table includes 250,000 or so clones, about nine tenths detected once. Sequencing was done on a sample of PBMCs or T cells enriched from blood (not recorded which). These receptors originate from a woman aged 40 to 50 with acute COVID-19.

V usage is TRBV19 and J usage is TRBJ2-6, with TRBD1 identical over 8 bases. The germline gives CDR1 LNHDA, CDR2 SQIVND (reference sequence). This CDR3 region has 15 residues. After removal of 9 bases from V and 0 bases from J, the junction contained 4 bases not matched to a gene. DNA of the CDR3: TGTGCCAGCGGACAGGGTTCCTCTGGGGCCAACGTCCTGACTTTC. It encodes CASGQGSSGANVLTF.

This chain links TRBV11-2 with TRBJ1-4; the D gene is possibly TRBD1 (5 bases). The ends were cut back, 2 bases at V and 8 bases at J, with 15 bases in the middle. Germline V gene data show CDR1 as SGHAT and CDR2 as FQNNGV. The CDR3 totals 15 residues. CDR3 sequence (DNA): TGTGCCAGCAGCTTAACCACAGGCTCCGGGGAAAAACTGTTTTTT. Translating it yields CASSLTTGSGEKLFF.